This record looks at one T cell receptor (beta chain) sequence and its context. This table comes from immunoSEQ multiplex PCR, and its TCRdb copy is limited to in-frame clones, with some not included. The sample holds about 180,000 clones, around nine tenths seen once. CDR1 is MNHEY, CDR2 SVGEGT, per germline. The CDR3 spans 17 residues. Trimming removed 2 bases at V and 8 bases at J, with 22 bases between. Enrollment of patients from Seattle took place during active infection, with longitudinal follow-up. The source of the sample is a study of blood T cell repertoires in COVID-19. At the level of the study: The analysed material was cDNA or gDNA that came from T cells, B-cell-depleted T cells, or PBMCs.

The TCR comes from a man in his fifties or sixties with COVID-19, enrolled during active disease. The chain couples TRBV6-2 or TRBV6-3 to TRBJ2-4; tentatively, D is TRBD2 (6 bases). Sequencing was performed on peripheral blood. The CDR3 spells CASSYIQGGLALDIQYF. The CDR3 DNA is TGTGCCAGCAGTTACATTCAGGGAGGTTTGGCGTTGGACATTCAGTACTTC.